Presented here are 9 T cell receptor beta chains from one specimen sequenced in a study of blood T cells in healthy people across ages. A second PCR, run for about 6 to 11 cycles, used a sample-barcoded 5' primer plus a J-beta primer mix. Each CDR3 protein gets one entry after TCRdb re-called the 5' RACE reads with MiXCR. The table records 1,800,000 or so distinct CDR3 sequences, about two fifths of them present only once. Sequenced material: blood. The receptors shown here come from a human donor in good health.

The chain couples TRBV20-1 to TRBJ2-7, with D perhaps matching TRBD1 (5 bases). This CDR3 has 12 residues. V was shortened by 3 bases and J by 3 bases, with 9 bases between the two germline ends. Germline loops: CDR1 DFQATT, CDR2 SNEGSKA (reference sequence). CDR3 coding DNA: TGCAGTGCTAGGAGGACATACTACGAGCAGTACTTC. This gives the protein CSARRTYYEQYF.

The V gene is TRBV20-1, the J gene TRBJ2-5; possibly TRBD1 for D (5 bases). Matching the DNA end better, TRBJ2-7 makes the J call doubtful. The CDR3 is 12 amino acids. Germline-derived CDR1 and CDR2 are DFQATT and SNEGSKA (reference sequence). CDR3 protein: CSARGQHYEQYF. Written as DNA, the CDR3 is TGCAGTGCTAGAGGACAGCACTACGAGCAGTACTTC.

The chain combines TRBV5-1 with TRBJ2-4; 8 nucleotides match TRBD2. The J call is in doubt because the DNA end fits TRBJ2-7 better. The CDR3 length is 15 residues. The germline gives CDR1 SGHRS, CDR2 YFSETQ. CDR3 sequence reads: CASSLIAGGTYEQYF. In DNA form, the CDR3 reads TGCGCCAGCAGCTTGATCGCGGGGGGAACCTACGAGCAGTACTTC.

Note on this clonotype: A read error may produce the germline difference seen at one junction end. The J gene is TRBJ1-1, the V gene TRBV6-5, with TRBD1 as a possible D gene (5 bases). The CDR3 spans 15 residues. CDR1 and CDR2 from the germline V gene are MNHEY and SVGAGI. The CDR3, as DNA: TGTGCCAGCAGTCGGGACGGCTTAATGAACACTGGAGCTTTCTTT. Its protein product is CASSRDGLMNTGAFF.

The chain uses TRBV2 and TRBJ1-5; D possibly corresponds to TRBD1 (5 bases). The CDR3 has 13 amino acids. Germline V CDR1 and CDR2: SNHLY, FYNNEI. V was cut by 6 bases and J by 4 bases, with 10 bases left in between. CDR3 in amino acids: CASREGFNQPQHF. The CDR3 DNA reads TGTGCCAGCAGAGAGGGGTTTAATCAGCCCCAGCATTTT. The full variable domain, in which reference TRBV2 and TRBJ1-5 provide the parts outside the CDR3, is EPEVTQTPSHQVTQMGQEVILRCVPISNHLYFYWYRQILGQKVEFLVSFYNNEISEKSEIFDDQFSVERPDGSNFTLKIRSTKLEDSAMYFCASREGFNQPQHFGDGTRLSIL.

J is TRBJ2-1 and V is TRBV7-2; no firm D call. The CDR3 loop spans 14 amino acids. Germline assignment: CDR1 SGHTA and CDR2 FQGNSA. Trimming pared 1 base from V and 7 bases from J, leaving 11 bases between. As DNA, the CDR3 is TGTGCCAGCAGCTTAGAGGTCAGGAATAATGAGCAGTTCTTC. The encoded protein is CASSLEVRNNEQFF.

This chain joins TRBV20-1 and TRBJ2-7, with TRBD2 matching over 11 bases. V shed 6 bases, J shed 4 bases, and the junction held 8 bases outside the gene matches. CDR1 and CDR2 from the germline V gene are DFQATT and SNEGSKA (reference sequence). CDR3 size: 14 residues. CDR3 in DNA: TGCAGTGCGCTAGCGGGGGGTAGGGAATACGAGCAGTACTTC. This sequence encodes CSALAGGREYEQYF.

This clonotype turned up a few times. The V gene is TRBV7-6, the J gene TRBJ2-6; D unresolved. Trimming cost V 4 bases and J 0 bases, with 13 bases left between them. The CDR3 is 17 residues long. The germline gives CDR1 SGHVS, CDR2 FNYEAQ. CDR3 residues: CASSSQGRVSGANVLTF. The DNA of the CDR3 is TGTGCCAGCAGCTCACAAGGACGGGTCTCTGGGGCCAACGTCCTGACTTTC.

CDR3 DNA sequence: TGTGCCAGCTGGAGGAATGCCGGGGAGACCCAGTACTTC. It is translated as CASWRNAGETQYF. The J gene is TRBJ2-5, the V gene TRBV6-1, with D tentatively TRBD2 (5 bases). CDR3 length equals 13 residues. V gave up 8 bases and J gave up 5 bases, with 15 bases separating them. The germline V gene has CDR1 MNHNS and CDR2 SASEGT.